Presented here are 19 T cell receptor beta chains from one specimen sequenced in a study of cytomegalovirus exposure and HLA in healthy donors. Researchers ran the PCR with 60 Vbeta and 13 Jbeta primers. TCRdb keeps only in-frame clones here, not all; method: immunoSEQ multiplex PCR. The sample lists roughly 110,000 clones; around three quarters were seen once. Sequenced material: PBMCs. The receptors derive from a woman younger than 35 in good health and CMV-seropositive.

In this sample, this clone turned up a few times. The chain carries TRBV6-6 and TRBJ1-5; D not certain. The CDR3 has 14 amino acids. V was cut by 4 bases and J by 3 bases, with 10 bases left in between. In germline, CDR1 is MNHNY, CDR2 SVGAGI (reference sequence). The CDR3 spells CASSSQDDNQPQHF. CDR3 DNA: TGTGCCAGCAGTTCGCAGGATGACAATCAGCCCCAGCATTTT.

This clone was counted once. In DNA, the CDR3 is TGCGCCAGCAGCTGGGTAGCGGGAGACACCGGGGAGCTGTTTTTT. Protein product: CASSWVAGDTGELFF. The rearrangement links TRBV5-1 to TRBJ2-2, with TRBD2 matching 9 bases. The germline V gene has CDR1 SGHRS and CDR2 YFSETQ. V trimming: 3 bases; J trimming: 3 bases; junction bases outside the gene matches: 3. The CDR3 extends over 15 amino acids.

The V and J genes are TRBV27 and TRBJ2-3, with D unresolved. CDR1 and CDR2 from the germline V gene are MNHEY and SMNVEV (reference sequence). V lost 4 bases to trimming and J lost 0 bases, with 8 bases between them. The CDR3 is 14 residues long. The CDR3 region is CASSYVTSTDTQYF. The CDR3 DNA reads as TGTGCCAGCAGTTATGTCACTAGCACAGATACGCAGTATTTT.

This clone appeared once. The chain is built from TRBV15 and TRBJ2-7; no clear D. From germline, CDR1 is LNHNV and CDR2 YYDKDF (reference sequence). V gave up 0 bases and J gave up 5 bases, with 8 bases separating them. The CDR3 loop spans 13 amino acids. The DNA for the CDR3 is TGTGCCACCAGCAGAGATCGGGTGGACGAGCAGTACTTC. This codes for CATSRDRVDEQYF. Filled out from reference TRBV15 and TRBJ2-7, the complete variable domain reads DAMVIQNPRYQVTQFGKPVTLSCSQTLNHNVMYWYQQKSSQAPKLLFHYYDKDFNNEADTPDNFQSRRPNTSFCFLDIRSPGLGDTAMYLCATSRDRVDEQYFGPGTRLTVT.

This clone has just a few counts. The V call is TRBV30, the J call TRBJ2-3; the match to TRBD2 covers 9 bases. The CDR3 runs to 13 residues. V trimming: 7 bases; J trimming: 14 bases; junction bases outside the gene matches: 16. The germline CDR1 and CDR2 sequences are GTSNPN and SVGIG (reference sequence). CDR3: CASHYGAGGPGYF. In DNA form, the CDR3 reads TGTGCCTCCCACTACGGGGCGGGAGGGCCGGGGTATTTT.

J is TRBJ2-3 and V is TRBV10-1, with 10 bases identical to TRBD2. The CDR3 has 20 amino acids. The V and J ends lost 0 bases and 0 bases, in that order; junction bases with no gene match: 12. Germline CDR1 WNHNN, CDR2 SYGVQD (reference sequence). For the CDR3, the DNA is TGCGCCAGCAGTGAGTCGAGTATAGGACTAGCGGACCGGAGCACAGATACGCAGTATTTT. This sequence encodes CASSESSIGLADRSTDTQYF.

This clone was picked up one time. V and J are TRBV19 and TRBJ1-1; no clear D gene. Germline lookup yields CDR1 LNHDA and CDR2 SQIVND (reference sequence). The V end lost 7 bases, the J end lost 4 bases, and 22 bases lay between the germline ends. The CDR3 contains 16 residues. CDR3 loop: CASNHPGRLPGTEAFF. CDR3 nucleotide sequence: TGTGCCAGTAACCACCCGGGGAGGTTGCCGGGCACTGAAGCTTTCTTT. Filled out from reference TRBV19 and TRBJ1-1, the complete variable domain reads DGGITQSPKYLFRKEGQNVTLSCEQNLNHDAMYWYRQDPGQGLRLIYYSQIVNDFQKGDIAEGYSVSREKKESFPLTVTSAQKNPTAFYLCASNHPGRLPGTEAFFGQGTRLTVV.

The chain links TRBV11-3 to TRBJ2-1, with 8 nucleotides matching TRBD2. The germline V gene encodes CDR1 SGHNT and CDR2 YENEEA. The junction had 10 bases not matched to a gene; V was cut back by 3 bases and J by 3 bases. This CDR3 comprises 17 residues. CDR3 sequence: CASSFRTSRGYYNEQFF. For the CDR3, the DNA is TGTGCCAGCAGCTTTCGGACTAGCAGAGGCTACTACAATGAGCAGTTCTTC.

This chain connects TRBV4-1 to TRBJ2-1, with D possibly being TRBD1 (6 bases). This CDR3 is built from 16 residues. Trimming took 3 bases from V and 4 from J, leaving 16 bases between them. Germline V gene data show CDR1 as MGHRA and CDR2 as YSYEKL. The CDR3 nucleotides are TGCGCCAGCAGCCACCTAACAGGGAAAGATTACAATGAGCAGTTCTTC. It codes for CASSHLTGKDYNEQFF.

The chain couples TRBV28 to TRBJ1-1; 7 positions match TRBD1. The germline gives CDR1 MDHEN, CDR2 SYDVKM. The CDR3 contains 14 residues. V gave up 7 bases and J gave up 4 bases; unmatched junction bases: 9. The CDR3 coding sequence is TGTGCCAGCAAATTACAGGGGCTTGGCACTGAAGCTTTCTTT. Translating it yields CASKLQGLGTEAFF.

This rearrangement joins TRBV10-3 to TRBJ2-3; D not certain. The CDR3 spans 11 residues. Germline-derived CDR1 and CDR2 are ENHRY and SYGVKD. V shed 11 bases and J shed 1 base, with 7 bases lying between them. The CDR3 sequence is CAARGTDTQYF. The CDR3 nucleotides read TGTGCCGCCCGGGGCACAGATACGCAGTATTTT.

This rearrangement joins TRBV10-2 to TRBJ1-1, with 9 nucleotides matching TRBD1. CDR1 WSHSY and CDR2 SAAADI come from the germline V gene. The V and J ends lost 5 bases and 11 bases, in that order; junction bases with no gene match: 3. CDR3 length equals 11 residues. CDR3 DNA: TGCGCCAGCAGTCGGACAGGGGCCGCTTTCTTT. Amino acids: CASSRTGAAFF.

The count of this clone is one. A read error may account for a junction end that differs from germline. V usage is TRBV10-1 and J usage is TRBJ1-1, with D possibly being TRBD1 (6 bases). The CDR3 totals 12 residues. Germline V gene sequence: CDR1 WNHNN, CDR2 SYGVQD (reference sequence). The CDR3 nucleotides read TGCGCCAGCAGTAGGGGGAACGCTGAAGCTTTCTTT. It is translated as CASSRGNAEAFF.

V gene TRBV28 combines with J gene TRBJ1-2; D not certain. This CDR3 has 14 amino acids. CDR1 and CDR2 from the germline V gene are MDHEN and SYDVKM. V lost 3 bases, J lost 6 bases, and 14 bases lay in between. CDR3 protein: CASSFLLNRDGYTF. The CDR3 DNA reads TGTGCCAGCAGTTTTCTCCTCAACCGGGATGGCTACACCTTC.

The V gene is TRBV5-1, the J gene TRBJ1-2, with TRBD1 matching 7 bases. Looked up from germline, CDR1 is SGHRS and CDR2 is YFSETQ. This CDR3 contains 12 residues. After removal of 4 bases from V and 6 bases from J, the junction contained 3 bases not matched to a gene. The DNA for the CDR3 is TGCGCCAGCAGCCACGACAGGGATGGCTACACCTTC. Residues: CASSHDRDGYTF.

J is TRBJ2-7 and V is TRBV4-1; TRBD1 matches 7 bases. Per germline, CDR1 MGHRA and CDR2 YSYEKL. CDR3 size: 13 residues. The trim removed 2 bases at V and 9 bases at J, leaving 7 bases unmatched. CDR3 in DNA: TGCGCCAGCAGCCAACCGACAGGGTGGGGGCAGTACTTC. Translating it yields CASSQPTGWGQYF.

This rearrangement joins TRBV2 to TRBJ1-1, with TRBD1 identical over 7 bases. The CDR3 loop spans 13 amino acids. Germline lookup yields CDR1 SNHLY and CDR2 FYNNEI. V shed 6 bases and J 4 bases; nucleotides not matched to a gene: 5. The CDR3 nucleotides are TGTGCCAGCAGGGAACAGGGGAGCACTGAAGCTTTCTTT. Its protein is CASREQGSTEAFF.

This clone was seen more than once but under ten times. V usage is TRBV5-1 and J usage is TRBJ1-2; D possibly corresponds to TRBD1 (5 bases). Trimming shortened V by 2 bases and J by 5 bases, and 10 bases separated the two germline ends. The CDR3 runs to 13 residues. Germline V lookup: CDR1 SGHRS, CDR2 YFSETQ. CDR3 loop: CASSLQEGYGYTF. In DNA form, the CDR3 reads TGCGCCAGCAGCTTACAGGAGGGTTATGGCTACACCTTC.

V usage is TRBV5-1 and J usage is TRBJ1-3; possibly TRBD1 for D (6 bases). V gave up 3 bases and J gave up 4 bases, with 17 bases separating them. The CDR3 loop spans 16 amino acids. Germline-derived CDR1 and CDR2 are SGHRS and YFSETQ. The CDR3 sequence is CASSSGQFILGNTIYF. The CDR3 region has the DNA TGCGCCAGCAGCTCCGGACAGTTTATTTTGGGAAACACCATATATTTT.